The subject of this entry is one T cell receptor (beta chain). The entry originates in a study of patients and donors after allogeneic stem cell transplantation. TCRdb recomputed calls from the RT-PCR reads with MiXCR, one row per CDR3 protein. Found here are more than 150,000 distinct CDR3 sequences, around two fifths of them singletons; the top ten hold 33%. Sequencing used blood, either unsorted or a sorted T cell fraction (not recorded which). This clonotype originated in a human donor who was either an allogeneic HSCT recipient or a stem cell or donor lymphocyte infusion donor (not recorded which). It is not recorded whose cells these are; they may come from a transplant donor.

CDR3 residues: CASSFGGSDYEQYF. The CDR3 DNA reads TGTGCCAGCAGTTTTGGTGGTAGCGACTACGAGCAGTACTTC. This sequence joins TRBV27 and TRBJ2-7; perhaps TRBD2 as D (5 bases). The CDR3 is made up of 14 amino acids. V lost 3 bases and J lost 3, with 12 bases in between. The germline CDR1 and CDR2 sequences are MNHEY and SMNVEV (reference sequence).